These T cell receptor beta chains were read from a single sample in a study of blood T cell repertoires in COVID-19. The table came from immunoSEQ multiplex PCR; TCRdb's copy has only in-frame clones and leaves some out. The sample holds some 81,000 clones, 90% seen once. The sequencing sample was made of peripheral blood. These receptors were taken from a woman aged 50 to 60 in a cohort sampled during active COVID-19. The CDR3 runs from the conserved cysteine through the conserved F or W. The order of the fields is J gene, V gene, clone size, D gene, CDR3 DNA, CDR3 protein. D genes are given only for firm matches. A row's size may be missing; if present it is once, few, many or a size class.

J: TRBJ2-1
V: TRBV28
size: -
D: -
DNA: TGTGCCAGCAGTTTCAGACCGCGGGAAAATGAGCAGTTCTTC
CDR3: CASSFRPRENEQFF

J: TRBJ1-1
V: TRBV5-1
size: -
D: TRBD1
DNA: TGCGCCAGCAGCTCCGAAGGGACAGGACTTGAAGCTTTCTTT
CDR3: CASSSEGTGLEAFF

J: TRBJ2-3
V: TRBV7-9
size: -
D: TRBD2
DNA: TGTGCCAGCAGCGGCCTACTAGCGGACTCTGATACGCAGTATTTT
CDR3: CASSGLLADSDTQYF

J: TRBJ2-3
V: TRBV2
size: -
D: TRBD2
DNA: TGTGCCAGCAAACAGCGGGACAGCACAGATACGCAGTATTTT
CDR3: CASKQRDSTDTQYF

J: TRBJ1-5
V: TRBV4-1
size: -
D: TRBD1
DNA: TGCGCCAGCAGCCAAGAGGACAGGGGAAATCAGCCCCAGCATTTT
CDR3: CASSQEDRGNQPQHF

J: TRBJ2-2
V: TRBV28
size: -
D: -
DNA: TGTGCCAGCAGTTTAGGGCGTCCCTCTGGGGAGCTGTTTTTT
CDR3: CASSLGRPSGELFF

J: TRBJ2-1
V: TRBV7-9
size: -
D: TRBD2
DNA: TGTGCCTCCCGGGGGGCTAGCGGGCACAATGAGCAGTTCTTC
CDR3: CASRGASGHNEQFF

J: TRBJ1-2
V: TRBV11-2
size: -
D: -
DNA: TGTGCCAGCAGCTTAGTTCTGGGGGGAGATGGCTACACCTTC
CDR3: CASSLVLGGDGYTF

J: TRBJ2-1
V: TRBV18
size: -
D: -
DNA: TGTGCCAGCTCACCACCGGGCGCAGTCTCCTACAATGAGCAGTTCTTC
CDR3: CASSPPGAVSYNEQFF

J: TRBJ2-4
V: TRBV7-2
size: once
D: TRBD1
DNA: TGTGCCAGCAGCTTAGAAGGGGGCTCGGCCAAAAACATTCAGTACTTC
CDR3: CASSLEGGSAKNIQYF

J: TRBJ2-7
V: TRBV19
size: -
D: TRBD2
DNA: TGTGCCAGTAGTATAGTGCCTAGCGGGACCTACGAGCAGTACTTC
CDR3: CASSIVPSGTYEQYF

J: TRBJ1-1
V: TRBV28
size: -
D: -
DNA: TGTGCCAGCAGCTTAAGGACAGAAGCTTTCTTT
CDR3: CASSLRTEAFF

J: TRBJ2-5
V: TRBV5-1
size: once
D: -
DNA: TGCGCCAGCAGCTTTGGGCAGCACCAAGAGACCCAGTACTTC
CDR3: CASSFGQHQETQYF

J: TRBJ2-3
V: TRBV19
size: -
D: -
DNA: TGTGCCAGTAGTATGGGAGCTAGCAGAAGCACAGATACGCAGTATTTT
CDR3: CASSMGASRSTDTQYF

J: TRBJ2-2
V: TRBV19
size: -
D: -
DNA: TGTGCCAGTACCTACTACGGACATCTTGTCGCGAACACCGGGGAGCTGTTTTTT
CDR3: CASTYYGHLVANTGELFF

J: TRBJ1-1
V: TRBV6-5
size: -
D: -
DNA: TGTGCCAGCAGTTACGGCGGCGGTTACACTGAAGCTTTCTTT
CDR3: CASSYGGGYTEAFF